The TCR beta chain described here comes from a study of T cell responses to AZD1222 COVID-19 vaccine. The overall study: Analyses pooled second doses at about 4 or about 12 weeks.

Clones were read by immunoSEQ multiplex PCR, and TCRdb kept only the in-frame ones, dropping some. The sample comprises roughly 120,000 clones, roughly 91% of which are singletons, and almost 4.5% rests with the top ten. For this clone: Its specificity is unknown.

Study-level findings and limits: Repertoires were obtained only post-peak T cell response.

Sample: peripheral blood, taken on day 0 of AZD1222 vaccination. The sequence was obtained from an adult in good health.

The chain's CDR3 is CASSLRGDGYTF. DNA for the CDR3: TGTGCCAGCAGTTTGAGGGGCGACGGCTACACCTTC. The chain combines TRBV27 with TRBJ1-2; the D gene is possibly TRBD1 (5 bases). The CDR3 covers 12 residues. V dropped 3 bases and J dropped 8 bases, with 10 bases sitting between them. CDR1 and CDR2 from the germline V gene are MNHEY and SMNVEV (reference sequence).